The present entry profiles one TCR beta chain with its context. Its antigen is not identified. This specimen belongs to a study of T cells in localized non-small cell lung cancer. Points from the study as a whole: Clonality of T cells reached its maximum in uninvolved adjacent lung, surpassing tumor. It remains possible that heterogeneity exists, since only one tumor region was sequenced.

TCRdb's table, derived via immunoSEQ multiplex PCR, lists solely in-frame clones and lacks some. The profile shows tens of thousands of clones, 75% to 90% of them singletons. J gave up 1 base and V 6 bases, and 5 bases lay outside the gene matches. This CDR3 has 16 residues. The germline CDR1 and CDR2 sequences are SGDLS and YYNGEE. The sample consisted of peripheral blood, taken before any cancer treatment. The V gene is TRBV9, the J gene TRBJ2-3; the match to TRBD2 covers 13 bases. The clonotype comes from a woman aged 35 to 70 with stage I lung adenocarcinoma. CDR3 region: CASTPGTSGGTDTQYF. CDR3 sequence (DNA): TGTGCCAGCACTCCCGGGACTAGCGGGGGCACAGATACGCAGTATTTT.